This is a list of T cell receptor beta chains from one sample in a study of CD8+ T cells in alopecia areata. Some clones are missing from TCRdb's copy, which holds only in-frame ones; the method was immunoSEQ multiplex PCR. The sample contains some 14,000 clones, over 50% of which appear only once. Material for sequencing was CD4+ Tregs sorted from blood. All receptors come from a human donor with alopecia areata. Both conserved end residues are part of each CDR3. A D gene is named only where the DNA matches it firmly. Expanded clones are given a class, and other clones once, few, many or no size at all.

>.|TRBV19|TRBD2|TRBJ2-3
CASSLGLAGSTDTQYF
TGTGCCAGTAGCCTCGGACTAGCGGGAAGCACAGATACGCAGTATTTT
>.|TRBV19|.|TRBJ1-2
CASSIGSRGRSPDYGYTF
TGTGCCAGTAGTATAGGAAGCCGTGGACGGAGCCCTGACTATGGCTACACCTTC
>.|TRBV6-5|TRBD2|TRBJ2-7
CASRLAGVYEQYF
TGTGCCAGCAGATTAGCGGGGGTCTACGAGCAGTACTTC
>few|TRBV7-9|.|TRBJ2-3
CASSLPGGGTDTQYF
TGTGCCAGCAGCTTGCCAGGAGGGGGCACAGATACGCAGTATTTT
>few|TRBV21-1|.|TRBJ2-1
CASGDNEQFF
TGTGCCAGCGGGGACAATGAGCAGTTCTTC
>.|TRBV10-3|TRBD1|TRBJ2-1
CAKHRDRGRNEQFF
TGTGCCAAACACCGGGACAGGGGGCGGAATGAGCAGTTCTTC
>once|TRBV10-3|.|TRBJ1-2
CAISESGQTPQSF
TGTGCCATCAGTGAGTCCGGACAGACCCCTCAGTCCTTC
>.|TRBV5-6|.|TRBJ2-4
CASSLVGENIQYF
TGTGCCAGCAGCTTGGTAGGCGAAAACATTCAGTACTTC
>few|TRBV18|.|TRBJ2-5
CASSPPETQYF
TGTGCCAGCTCACCCCCCGAGACCCAGTACTTC
>.|TRBV5-1|.|TRBJ2-3
CASSLTGTQYF
TGCGCCAGCAGCTTGACGGGTACGCAGTATTTT
>.|TRBV11-3|TRBD2|TRBJ2-3
CASSFIGLAGFTDTQYF
TGTGCCAGCAGCTTTATCGGACTAGCGGGCTTCACAGATACGCAGTATTTT
>.|TRBV28|.|TRBJ1-4
CASSLSFFRGRGEKLFF
TGTGCCAGCAGTTTATCTTTCTTTAGGGGCAGAGGGGAAAAACTGTTTTTT
>few|TRBV29-1|TRBD1|TRBJ2-6
CSVAGQGAAGANVLTF
TGCAGCGTCGCCGGACAGGGGGCCGCTGGGGCCAACGTCCTGACTTTC
>.|TRBV30|TRBD2|TRBJ2-5
CAWSTGGIQETQYF
TGTGCCTGGAGTACGGGAGGGATACAAGAGACCCAGTACTTC
>.|TRBV7-9|TRBD1|TRBJ1-1
CASSFTPGQVIPEAFF
TGTGCCAGCAGCTTTACCCCGGGACAGGTGATCCCTGAAGCTTTCTTT
>.|TRBV10-2|.|TRBJ2-7
CASSESRLVSYDGQYF
TGCGCCAGCAGTGAGTCCCGGCTAGTGAGCTACGACGGGCAGTACTTC
>few|TRBV29-1|.|TRBJ2-7
CSVGTGRVYEQYF
TGCAGCGTTGGTACAGGGAGGGTCTACGAGCAGTACTTC
>.|TRBV5-4|.|TRBJ2-1
CASSLDRGYNEQFF
TGTGCCAGCAGCTTGGATCGGGGGTACAATGAGCAGTTCTTC
>.|TRBV7-9|.|TRBJ2-1
CASSPTSFGSGSEQFF
TGTGCCAGCAGCCCTACCTCTTTCGGGAGTGGGAGTGAGCAGTTCTTC
>few|TRBV7-7|TRBD1|TRBJ2-7
CASSPDRGLSYEQYF
TGTGCTAGCAGCCCCGACAGGGGATTGTCCTACGAGCAGTACTTC
>.|TRBV19|.|TRBJ2-7
CASSPPGSSYEQYF
TGTGCCAGTAGTCCCCCAGGTAGCTCCTACGAGCAGTACTTC
>.|TRBV15|.|TRBJ2-1
CALRGLKYNEQFF
TGTGCCCTACGAGGACTCAAATACAATGAGCAGTTCTTC
>once|TRBV5-1|.|TRBJ1-1
CASSLDHGRVAFF
TGCGCCAGCAGCTTGGATCATGGGAGGGTGGCTTTCTTT
>.|TRBV19|.|TRBJ2-7
CASSTRTTGLGGEQYF
TGTGCCAGTAGTACACGGACTACAGGGCTCGGTGGCGAGCAGTACTTC
>few|TRBV5-1|.|TRBJ2-5
CASSFFKETQYF
TGCGCCAGCAGCTTCTTTAAAGAGACCCAGTACTTC
>.|TRBV10-1|.|TRBJ2-4
CASSESSGAGKNIQYF
TGCGCCAGCAGTGAGTCATCAGGCGCAGGCAAAAACATTCAGTACTTC
>.|TRBV5-6|.|TRBJ1-3
CASSFQSSGNTIYF
TGTGCCAGCAGCTTTCAGAGCTCTGGAAACACCATATATTTT
>.|TRBV10-3|TRBD2|TRBJ2-3
CAIRPVGGPTDTQYF
TGTGCCATTCGGCCGGTGGGAGGGCCCACAGATACGCAGTATTTT
>.|TRBV7-9|.|TRBJ2-1
CASSLTVVGMDEQFF
TGTGCCAGCAGCTTAACCGTAGTTGGTATGGATGAGCAGTTCTTC
>few|TRBV6-6|.|TRBJ1-1
CASTVTNTEAFF
TGTGCCAGTACCGTAACTAACACTGAAGCTTTCTTT
>.|TRBV19|TRBD1|TRBJ1-3
CASRDRVSGNTIYF
TGTGCCAGTAGGGACAGGGTCTCTGGAAACACCATATATTTT
>.|TRBV7-3|.|TRBJ1-1
CASSPQVRDREAFF
TGTGCCAGCAGCCCACAGGTTAGGGATCGGGAAGCTTTCTTT
>few|TRBV6-5|.|TRBJ2-7
CASSRDKIYEQYF
TGTGCCAGCAGTAGGGACAAGATTTACGAGCAGTACTTC
>medium-sized|TRBV19|.|TRBJ2-4
CASSTGIKNIQYF
TGTGCCAGTAGTACAGGTATCAAAAACATTCAGTACTTC
>once|TRBV6-5|.|TRBJ1-1
CASSEAEGTFGAFF
TGTGCCAGCAGCGAGGCCGAGGGGACCTTTGGAGCTTTCTTT
>.|TRBV27|.|TRBJ2-1
CASRDWGGEFF
TGTGCCAGCCGTGACTGGGGTGGGGAGTTCTTC
>.|TRBV10-2|.|TRBJ1-4
CASSVGAKRSTNEKLFF
TGCGCCAGCAGTGTGGGGGCGAAACGGTCAACTAATGAAAAACTGTTTTTT
>.|TRBV5-1|.|TRBJ2-7
CASSSAGTASYEQYF
TGCGCCAGCAGCTCGGCCGGGACGGCTTCCTACGAGCAGTACTTC
>.|TRBV19|.|TRBJ2-3
CASSIRGGGRTDTQYF
TGTGCCAGTAGTATAAGGGGTGGGGGTAGAACAGATACGCAGTATTTT
>few|TRBV6-6|TRBD2|TRBJ2-3
CASSYSNTGGADTQYF
TGTGCCAGCAGTTACTCTAATACGGGAGGGGCAGATACGCAGTATTTT
>.|TRBV28|TRBD1|TRBJ1-3
CASSFGTGTGGNTIYF
TGTGCCAGCAGTTTCGGCACCGGGACAGGGGGAAACACCATATATTTT
>.|TRBV20-1|.|TRBJ2-1
CSAQGPEQFF
TGCAGTGCTCAAGGCCCTGAGCAGTTCTTC
>.|TRBV27|.|TRBJ2-1
CASSRLAPGTYNEQFF
TGTGCCAGCAGTCGCCTGGCGCCGGGCACCTACAATGAGCAGTTCTTC
>.|TRBV14|.|TRBJ1-1
CASSQRAGAFF
TGTGCCAGCAGCCAGCGGGCGGGAGCTTTCTTT
>few|TRBV15|.|TRBJ1-1
CATSRDLVFGQTNTEAFF
TGTGCCACCAGCAGAGATCTTGTATTCGGTCAGACGAACACTGAAGCTTTCTTT
>.|TRBV28|TRBD1|TRBJ1-2
CASNPGQGYGYTF
TGTGCCAGCAATCCGGGACAGGGCTATGGCTACACCTTC
>few|TRBV27|TRBD1|TRBJ1-5
CASSIRQGQPYQPQHF
TGTGCCAGCAGTATAAGACAGGGGCAACCCTATCAGCCCCAGCATTTT
>.|TRBV28|.|TRBJ1-2
CASSLSGNYGYTF
TGTGCCAGCAGTTTATCGGGGAACTATGGCTACACCTTC
>medium-sized|TRBV21-1|.|TRBJ1-2
CASSSNHPGQGDGYTF
TGTGCCAGCAGCAGCAACCACCCGGGACAGGGGGATGGCTACACCTTC
>.|TRBV11-3|TRBD1|TRBJ2-7
CASSLTGDYEQYF
TGTGCCAGCAGCCTCACAGGGGACTACGAGCAGTACTTC
>once|TRBV5-1|.|TRBJ2-3
CASSFSGASTDTQYF
TGCGCCAGCAGCTTTAGCGGTGCTAGCACAGATACGCAGTATTTT